A single sample is the source of the 30 T cell receptor beta chains below, sequenced in a study of control samples from healthy donors and cancer patients. Profiling relied on immunoSEQ multiplex PCR, and the TCRdb table lists in-frame clones only, not all of them. The repertoire has tens of thousands of clones, 80% to 95% of them found once; the top ten carry 0.95% to 1.5%. The sample consisted of PBMCs. These receptors came from a woman between 40 and 50 years old with lung cancer.

The chain links TRBV4-1 to TRBJ1-2; D not certain. The CDR3 runs 15 residues. Trimming took 3 bases from V and 0 from J, leaving 11 bases between them. Germline CDR1 reads MGHRA; CDR2 reads YSYEKL. CDR3 sequence (DNA): TGCGCCAGCAGCCACCAGACCAGTCCTAACTATGGCTACACCTTC. Protein product: CASSHQTSPNYGYTF.

V is TRBV19 and J is TRBJ1-1; D gene uncertain. The CDR3 has 14 residues. In germline, CDR1 is LNHDA, CDR2 SQIVND (reference sequence). Trimming removed 3 bases at V and 6 bases at J, with 14 bases between. The DNA of the CDR3 is TGTGCCAGTAGTATTCGCCTGGGAACCGCTGAAGCTTTCTTT. It codes for CASSIRLGTAEAFF.

The rearrangement links TRBV6-1 to TRBJ2-5; D is unresolved. This CDR3 has 14 residues. The V end lost 6 bases, the J end lost 1 base, and 12 bases lay between the germline ends. Germline CDR1 and CDR2: MNHNS and SASEGT. The CDR3 bases are TGTGCCAGCAGGCCCCATGGACCCCAAGAGACCCAGTACTTC. Translating gives CASRPHGPQETQYF.

The chain employs TRBV20-1 and TRBJ2-1; D is unresolved. This CDR3 has 10 residues. CDR1 DFQATT and CDR2 SNEGSKA come from the germline V gene (reference sequence). Trimming removed 3 bases at V and 6 bases at J, with 3 bases between. The CDR3 is CSASLNEQFF. The CDR3 DNA reads TGCAGTGCTAGCCTCAATGAGCAGTTCTTC.

The V call is TRBV19, the J call TRBJ2-3; 9 bases are a match to TRBD2. CDR1 is LNHDA, CDR2 SQIVND, per germline (reference sequence). The CDR3 is made up of 15 amino acids. V lost 5 bases to trimming and J lost 1 base; unmatched junction nucleotides: 4. CDR3 nucleotide sequence: TGTGCCAGTAGTTCCATAGCGGGGGGCACAGATACGCAGTATTTT. Protein: CASSSIAGGTDTQYF.

The chain joins TRBV11-2 to TRBJ2-7, with D possibly being TRBD2 (7 bases). V was pared by 7 bases and J by 2 bases, with 15 bases between. The CDR3 is 14 amino acids. CDR1 and CDR2 (germline): SGHAT, FQNNGV. Here the CDR3 DNA reads TGTGCCAGCACCTCTAAGGGGGGGGCCTACGAGCAGTACTTC. Amino acid sequence: CASTSKGGAYEQYF.

This rearrangement joins TRBV11-2 to TRBJ2-1, with 7 nucleotides matching TRBD2. J gave up 3 bases and V 5 bases, and 10 bases lay outside the gene matches. CDR1 and CDR2 (germline): SGHAT, FQNNGV. This CDR3 has 16 residues. CDR3 DNA: TGTGCCAGCAGCCTCTTGCTTGGCGGGAGCTACAATGAGCAGTTCTTC. It encodes CASSLLLGGSYNEQFF.

The chain combines TRBV28 with TRBJ1-6, with 10 bases matching TRBD1. With 7 bases clipped from V and 9 bases from J, the junction kept 9 bases outside the gene matches. The CDR3 consists of 15 residues. Per germline, CDR1 MDHEN and CDR2 SYDVKM. CDR3 nucleotides: TGTGCCAGCACCTTAGGACAGGGGGTCAGTTCACCCCTCCACTTT. It translates to CASTLGQGVSSPLHF.

The chain employs TRBV20-1 and TRBJ2-3; D not certain. This CDR3 comprises 11 residues. V gave up 5 bases and J gave up 2 bases, with 5 bases separating them. Germline V gene lookup returns CDR1 DFQATT and CDR2 SNEGSKA (reference sequence). In DNA, the CDR3 is TGCAGTGCTGGGTACACAGATACGCAGTATTTT. Translated, it gives CSAGYTDTQYF.

This chain connects TRBV6-1 to TRBJ1-4, with D possibly TRBD1 on 5 matching bases. The germline V gene has CDR1 MNHNS and CDR2 SASEGT. The CDR3 contains 15 residues. Trimming took 1 base from V and 2 from J, leaving 8 bases between them. DNA of the CDR3: TGTGCCAGCAGTGAAGTTTGGGGGACTAATGAAAAACTGTTTTTT. Translation: CASSEVWGTNEKLFF.

The rearrangement links TRBV7-2 to TRBJ1-2, with 7 bases that match TRBD1. The V segment lost 5 bases and the J segment 2 bases; nucleotides outside the gene matches: 8. CDR1 and CDR2 (germline): SGHTA, FQGNSA. The CDR3 length is 15 residues. The CDR3 loop reads CASSPTTGSNYGYTF. In nucleotides, the CDR3 is TGTGCCAGCAGCCCTACGACAGGGTCGAACTATGGCTACACCTTC.

Only one count was recorded for this clone. The chain carries TRBV6-5 and TRBJ1-2; no clear D gene. The V gene's germline CDR1 is MNHEY and CDR2 SVGAGI. The CDR3 covers 14 residues. V was cut by 4 bases and J by 8 bases, with 17 bases left in between. The CDR3: CASSSWTVRGGYTF. The CDR3, as DNA: TGTGCCAGCAGTTCGTGGACGGTGCGTGGGGGCTACACCTTC.

The CDR3 nucleotides read TGTGCCAGCAGTGACATGACAGACGGTGAGGAGACCCAGTACTTC. This translates into CASSDMTDGEETQYF. This chain links TRBV27 with TRBJ2-5; D is perhaps TRBD1 (5 bases). The CDR3 covers 15 residues. Germline CDR1 MNHEY, CDR2 SMNVEV (reference sequence). Trimming shortened V by 5 bases and J by 5 bases, and 18 bases separated the two germline ends.

This chain joins TRBV5-1 and TRBJ2-1; D gene unclear. Per germline, CDR1 SGHRS and CDR2 YFSETQ. The CDR3 sequence is 15 residues long. The germline V and J ends were trimmed by 3 bases and 8 bases, with 18 bases remaining between them. For the CDR3, the DNA is TGCGCCAGCAGCTCCTCCCTGGGGTCCTGGGATGAGCAGTTCTTC. Its translation: CASSSSLGSWDEQFF. Full variable domain (missing parts from reference TRBV5-1 and TRBJ2-1): KAGVTQTPRYLIKTRGQQVTLSCSPISGHRSVSWYQQTPGQGLQFLFEYFSETQRNKGNFPGRFSGRQFSNSRSEMNVSTLELGDSALYLCASSSSLGSWDEQFFGPGTRLTVL.

The chain combines TRBV4-1 with TRBJ2-7; 7 positions agree with TRBD2. After removal of 2 bases from V and 4 bases from J, the junction contained 8 bases not matched to a gene. This CDR3 region has 15 residues. Looked up from germline, CDR1 is MGHRA and CDR2 is YSYEKL. CDR3 sequence reads: CASSQQLAALYEQYF. The DNA for the CDR3 is TGCGCCAGCAGCCAACAGCTAGCGGCCCTTTACGAGCAGTACTTC.

The chain joins TRBV6-5 to TRBJ2-1, with D possibly matching TRBD2 (6 bases). With 0 bases removed from V and 9 bases from J, the gap between germline ends came to 18 bases. The CDR3 covers 16 residues. Germline V CDR1 and CDR2: MNHEY, SVGAGI. The CDR3 DNA follows: TGTGCCAGCAGTTACTCCGGGACTGCACGTGCCGGTGAGCAGTTCTTC. Amino acids: CASSYSGTARAGEQFF.

The CDR3 DNA sequence: TGCAGCGTTGAATGGACGGGCCGAGCCTACGAGCAGTACTTC. As protein: CSVEWTGRAYEQYF. This rearrangement joins TRBV29-1 to TRBJ2-7; D call uncertain. The V end lost 2 bases, the J end lost 2 bases, and 13 bases lay between the germline ends. The CDR3 length is 14 residues. Germline CDR1 is SQVTM and CDR2 is ANQGSEA.

The rearrangement links TRBV11-3 to TRBJ2-7; maybe TRBD1 (5 bases). Deletions cut 6 bases from V and 1 base from J, with 7 bases between. The CDR3 is 12 residues long. Per the germline V gene, CDR1 is SGHNT and CDR2 is YENEEA. The CDR3 sequence: CASRDSSYEQYF. The CDR3 coding sequence is TGTGCCAGCAGAGACAGTTCCTACGAGCAGTACTTC.

The chain joins TRBV5-1 to TRBJ2-4, with TRBD1 matching 9 bases. The CDR3 length is 18 residues. Per the germline V gene, CDR1 is SGHRS and CDR2 is YFSETQ. V dropped 0 bases and J dropped 0; count of bases not matched to a gene: 7. CDR3 protein: CASSLDRGLLEAKNIQYF. In DNA form, the CDR3 reads TGCGCCAGCAGCTTGGACAGGGGGCTTTTGGAAGCCAAAAACATTCAGTACTTC.

This chain joins TRBV3-1 (or the pseudogene TRBV3-2) and TRBJ2-1; D might be TRBD1 or TRBD2, each matching 5 bases. The CDR3 contains 16 residues. In germline, CDR1 is LGHDT, CDR2 YNNKEL (reference sequence). The ends were cut back, 5 bases at V and 5 bases at J, with 19 bases in the middle. The CDR3 nucleotides read TGTGCCAGCAGCAACACCCCCCGGGGCAGGAACAATGAGCAGTTCTTC. As protein: CASSNTPRGRNNEQFF.

The chain is built from TRBV19 and TRBJ1-1; D may be TRBD1 (6 bases). Germline V gene lookup returns CDR1 LNHDA and CDR2 SQIVND (reference sequence). V lost 10 bases, J lost 1 base, and 16 bases lay in between. The CDR3 sequence is 14 residues long. CDR3 DNA: TGTGCCAAAGAGGGGCCACAGGGGAACACTGAAGCTTTCTTT. Encoded protein: CAKEGPQGNTEAFF.

This sequence joins TRBV4-1 and TRBJ2-3; unclear D gene. The V end was cut by 2 bases, the J end by 2 bases, with 14 bases between. Germline CDR1 reads MGHRA; CDR2 reads YSYEKL. This CDR3 spans 16 amino acids. CDR3 bases: TGCGCCAGCAGCCAATCCTATGGCGCAGACACAGATACGCAGTATTTT. This encodes CASSQSYGADTDTQYF.

The rearrangement uses TRBV9 and TRBJ1-1; unclear D gene. The ends were cut back, 4 bases at V and 5 bases at J, with 9 bases in the middle. Germline CDR1 and CDR2: SGDLS and YYNGEE. This CDR3 has 12 amino acids. The CDR3 sequence: CASSPWGTEAFF. CDR3 nucleotides: TGTGCCAGCAGCCCGTGGGGTACTGAAGCTTTCTTT.

As regards this clone: The junction departs from germline at one end; a sequencing error may be responsible. V usage is TRBV6-5 and J usage is TRBJ2-3; no clear D gene. Germline V gene sequence: CDR1 MNHEY, CDR2 SVGAGI. This CDR3 comprises 14 residues. This CDR3 is CASGERPRTDAQYF. The CDR3 region has the DNA TGTGCCAGCGGCGAGAGACCTCGCACAGATGCGCAGTATTTT.

The genes are TRBV6-1 and TRBJ1-2; possible D gene TRBD1, 5 bases. This CDR3 comprises 11 residues. Trimming removed 1 base at V and 12 bases at J, with 9 bases between. Germline V lookup: CDR1 MNHNS, CDR2 SASEGT. CDR3 coding DNA: TGTGCCAGCAGTGAAGTTGGGGGGGACACCTTC. This gives the protein CASSEVGGDTF.

The V gene is TRBV19, the J gene TRBJ2-3; possible D gene TRBD1, 6 bases. V was cut by 3 bases and J by 4 bases, with 14 bases left in between. Per the germline V gene, CDR1 is LNHDA and CDR2 is SQIVND (reference sequence). The length of the CDR3 is 15 residues. The CDR3 coding sequence is TGTGCCAGTAGTATGACAGGTGGTTTCGCAGATACGCAGTATTTT. It yields the protein CASSMTGGFADTQYF.

This rearrangement joins TRBV3-1 (or the pseudogene TRBV3-2) to TRBJ2-3; TRBD1 matches 7 bases. J lost 3 bases, V lost 10 bases, and 10 bases had no gene match. The CDR3 loop spans 14 amino acids. Germline CDR1 reads LGHDT; CDR2 reads YNNKEL (reference sequence). CDR3 loop: CATSIGTATDTQYF. The DNA of the CDR3 is TGTGCCACCTCTATTGGGACAGCGACAGATACGCAGTATTTT.

This clone is a singleton in its sample. This chain joins TRBV13 and TRBJ2-7; 10 bases match TRBD2. Germline CDR1 and CDR2: PRHDT and FYEKMQ (reference sequence). This CDR3 is 14 amino acids long. The junction had 7 bases not matched to a gene; V was cut back by 5 bases and J by 6 bases. The CDR3: CASSARLAGAEQYF. CDR3 DNA: TGTGCCAGCAGCGCCCGGCTAGCGGGGGCCGAGCAGTACTTC.

This rearrangement joins TRBV6-5 to TRBJ2-3, with 12 bases identical to TRBD2. This CDR3 comprises 15 residues. V dropped 5 bases and J dropped 5; count of bases not matched to a gene: 5. Germline V gene sequence: CDR1 MNHEY, CDR2 SVGAGI. The CDR3, as DNA: TGTGCCAGCAGTAGACTAGCGGGGGCCGGAGATACGCAGTATTTT. It yields the protein CASSRLAGAGDTQYF.

This chain connects TRBV7-2 to TRBJ1-6, with TRBD1 matching over 9 bases. Germline trimming cut 0 bases from V and 9 bases from J; bases unmatched to any gene: 3. The germline V gene encodes CDR1 SGHTA and CDR2 FQGNSA. The length of the CDR3 is 15 residues. The CDR3 DNA is TGTGCCAGCAGCTTAGCCCCGACAGGGGGTTCACCCCTCCACTTT. This codes for CASSLAPTGGSPLHF.